One and the same sample provided the 27 T cell receptor beta chains below, sequenced in a study of OX40 agonist ivuxolimab in advanced cancers. Clones were read by immunoSEQ multiplex PCR, and TCRdb kept only the in-frame ones, dropping some. This table holds around 79,000 clones, roughly 85% found once. Sequenced here: CD4+ or CD8+ T cells sorted from blood, sampled in a trial of the OX40 agonist ivuxolimab. The source of these receptors is an adult with an advanced solid tumor such as melanoma, head and neck, liver or kidney cancer.

The rearrangement joins TRBV2 to TRBJ1-4; 9 bases map to TRBD1. CDR1 is SNHLY and CDR2 is FYNNEI in the germline V gene. The CDR3 has 14 residues. V trimming: 5 bases; J trimming: 8 bases; junction bases outside the gene matches: 6. The CDR3 loop reads CASSPGQGYEKLFF. CDR3 in DNA: TGTGCCAGCAGTCCGGGACAGGGCTACGAAAAACTGTTTTTT. Complete variable domain (other parts from reference TRBV2 and TRBJ1-4): EPEVTQTPSHQVTQMGQEVILRCVPISNHLYFYWYRQILGQKVEFLVSFYNNEISEKSEIFDDQFSVERPDGSNFTLKIRSTKLEDSAMYFCASSPGQGYEKLFFGSGTQLSVL.

The rearrangement joins TRBV6-5 to TRBJ2-7, with TRBD1 identical over 7 bases. Per germline, CDR1 MNHEY and CDR2 SVGAGI. V was clipped by 6 bases and J by 1 base; unmatched bases: 6. CDR3 length: 14 amino acids. In DNA form, the CDR3 reads TGTGCCAGCAGCTCCGGGACAGCTTCCTACGAGCAGTACTTC. Translating gives CASSSGTASYEQYF.

This rearrangement joins TRBV5-6 to TRBJ1-2; 7 bases agree with TRBD1. The J segment lost 8 bases and the V segment lost 2 bases, leaving 6 bases of the junction unmatched. CDR3 size: 13 residues. Germline V gene sequence: CDR1 SGHDT, CDR2 YYEEEE. The CDR3 nucleotides read TGTGCCAGCAGCTTACAGGGGTTAGGAGGCTACACCTTC. Translation gives CASSLQGLGGYTF.

The rearrangement links TRBV19 to TRBJ1-5, with D possibly matching TRBD1 (5 bases). V lost 7 bases and J 1 base, leaving 17 bases between the germline ends. Per germline, CDR1 LNHDA and CDR2 SQIVND (reference sequence). The CDR3 is 16 amino acids. CDR3 DNA sequence: TGTGCCAGTACCCCGACAGCCCTGGGAAGCAATCAGCCCCAGCATTTT. Its translation is CASTPTALGSNQPQHF.

The chain employs TRBV19 and TRBJ1-4, with 7 bases that match TRBD1. J gave up 3 bases and V 1 base, and 5 bases lay outside the gene matches. In germline, CDR1 is LNHDA, CDR2 SQIVND (reference sequence). This CDR3 contains 16 residues. The CDR3 DNA is TGTGCCAGTAGTATAGGAAGGGGGCGCGCTAATGAAAAACTGTTTTTT. Translated, it gives CASSIGRGRANEKLFF.

This sequence joins TRBV5-4 and TRBJ2-5; D might be TRBD1 or TRBD2, each matching 5 bases. Germline lookup yields CDR1 SGHNT and CDR2 YYREEE (reference sequence). This CDR3 comprises 14 residues. Trimming pared 3 bases from V and 5 bases from J, leaving 14 bases between. For the CDR3, the DNA is TGTGCCAGCAGCTCGGAGCTCTGGGGGGAGACCCAGTACTTC. Its protein is CASSSELWGETQYF.

The gene calls are TRBV9 and TRBJ2-2, with TRBD2 identical over 7 bases. Germline V lookup: CDR1 SGDLS, CDR2 YYNGEE. This CDR3 is 13 amino acids long. V was pared by 8 bases and J by 2 bases, with 3 bases of the junction left unmatched. DNA of the CDR3: TGTGCCAGTACTAGCGAAAACACCGGGGAGCTGTTTTTT. It codes for CASTSENTGELFF.

The sample holds one count of this clone. The chain is built from TRBV18 and TRBJ1-5; D call uncertain. The germline V gene has CDR1 KGHSH and CDR2 LQKENI. The CDR3 runs 15 residues. The V gene lost 3 bases and the J gene lost 0 bases, with 9 bases spanning the gap. CDR3 protein: CASSPEVNSNQPQHF. Here the CDR3 DNA reads TGTGCCAGCTCACCGGAGGTCAATAGCAATCAGCCCCAGCATTTT.

This chain connects TRBV20-1 to TRBJ2-7; 8 bases fit TRBD2. V gave up 6 bases and J gave up 6 bases; unmatched junction bases: 4. Germline V CDR1 and CDR2: DFQATT, SNEGSKA (reference sequence). The length of the CDR3 is 11 residues. The CDR3 is CSAELAAEQYF. CDR3 DNA: TGCAGTGCCGAACTAGCGGCCGAGCAGTACTTC.

This clone was seen a single time. The CDR3 region has the DNA TGTGCCAGCAGCGGTCCGGGCTACGAGCAGTACTTC. Protein product: CASSGPGYEQYF. V is TRBV9 and J is TRBJ2-7; D is unresolved. The CDR3 covers 12 residues. Trimming shortened V by 3 bases and J by 3 bases, and 7 bases separated the two germline ends. Per germline, CDR1 SGDLS and CDR2 YYNGEE.

The chain is built from TRBV2 and TRBJ1-6, with D perhaps matching TRBD1 (5 bases). Trimming cost V 6 bases and J 7 bases, with 19 bases left between them. Germline assignment: CDR1 SNHLY and CDR2 FYNNEI. This CDR3 comprises 16 residues. CDR3 sequence reads: CASRQFGGTGNSPLHF. The CDR3 DNA reads TGTGCCAGCAGACAGTTCGGGGGGACGGGCAATTCACCCCTCCACTTT.

The rearrangement links TRBV7-2 to TRBJ2-2; D might be TRBD2 (5 bases). Germline CDR1 is SGHTA and CDR2 is FQGNSA. The CDR3 length is 13 residues. The germline V and J ends were trimmed by 1 base and 7 bases, with 7 bases remaining between them. For the CDR3, the DNA is TGTGCCAGCAGCTTAGTGAGGGACGGGGAGCTGTTTTTT. It yields the protein CASSLVRDGELFF.

This clone appeared a few times. This chain uses TRBV4-1 with TRBJ1-1, with D perhaps TRBD1 (6 bases). Germline V gives CDR1 MGHRA, CDR2 YSYEKL. V lost 1 base, J lost 4 bases, and 13 bases lay in between. The CDR3 is 15 amino acids. Written as DNA, the CDR3 is TGCGCCAGCAGCCAAGGGACAGATTTTGGCACTGAAGCTTTCTTT. Translating gives CASSQGTDFGTEAFF.

The rearrangement joins TRBV7-2 to TRBJ2-3, with 7 bases matching TRBD1. Germline trimming cut 0 bases from V and 6 bases from J; bases unmatched to any gene: 6. The CDR3 spans 15 residues. The germline CDR1 and CDR2 sequences are SGHTA and FQGNSA. The CDR3 reads CASSLANRGEDTQYF. The CDR3 nucleotides read TGTGCCAGCAGCTTAGCGAACAGGGGAGAGGATACGCAGTATTTT.

The chain links TRBV5-1 to TRBJ2-5, with 9 bases aligning to TRBD2. V lost 0 bases and J lost 9; bases outside the gene matches: 9. Germline CDR1 SGHRS, CDR2 YFSETQ. The CDR3 extends over 15 amino acids. As DNA, the CDR3 is TGCGCCAGCAGCTTGGCCCGGCTAGCGGGGAGTGCCCAGTACTTC. Translating gives CASSLARLAGSAQYF.

This clone was counted once. The chain employs TRBV6-1 and TRBJ2-7, with D tentatively TRBD2 (5 bases). Germline V gives CDR1 MNHNS, CDR2 SASEGT. The CDR3 runs to 15 residues. V shed 0 bases and J shed 2 bases, with 11 bases lying between them. CDR3 sequence: CASSEAGGVTYEQYF. In nucleotides, the CDR3 is TGTGCCAGCAGTGAAGCTGGAGGAGTCACCTACGAGCAGTACTTC.

This clone was detected a few times. V usage is TRBV2 and J usage is TRBJ1-5; 9 bases align to TRBD1. The germline V gene has CDR1 SNHLY and CDR2 FYNNEI. V shed 7 bases, J shed 9 bases, and the junction held 16 bases outside the gene matches. This CDR3 comprises 16 residues. The CDR3 DNA sequence: TGTGCCAGCACCGTGAGTGGGACAGGGAAGGCTCCGCCCCAGCATTTT. Translation: CASTVSGTGKAPPQHF.

The gene calls are TRBV6-6 and TRBJ1-6; the D gene is possibly TRBD1 (6 bases). From germline, CDR1 is MNHNY and CDR2 SVGAGI (reference sequence). The CDR3 covers 15 residues. Trimming pared 0 bases from V and 8 bases from J, leaving 11 bases between. CDR3 sequence: CASSYSNHRDSPLHF. The CDR3 DNA reads TGTGCCAGCAGTTACTCGAATCACAGGGATTCACCCCTCCACTTT.

The chain couples TRBV18 to TRBJ2-7, with D perhaps TRBD2 (6 bases). CDR3 size: 16 residues. The V gene lost 0 bases and the J gene lost 0 bases, with 12 bases spanning the gap. Germline CDR1 reads KGHSH; CDR2 reads LQKENI. The CDR3 sequence: CASSPPTVRDSYEQYF. The CDR3 nucleotides read TGTGCCAGCTCACCACCGACGGTGCGGGACTCCTACGAGCAGTACTTC.

Of note for this clone: A read error may produce the germline difference seen at one junction end. J is TRBJ2-5 and V is TRBV7-3, with D unresolved. The CDR3 consists of 13 residues. Germline V gives CDR1 SGHTA, CDR2 FQGTGA. CDR3: CASSLTYQETQYF. In DNA, the CDR3 is TGTGCCAGCAGCCTAACGTACCAAGAGACCCAGTACTTC.

The rearrangement joins TRBV11-2 to TRBJ2-1, with 12 bases matching TRBD2. This CDR3 has 17 amino acids. Germline values: CDR1 SGHAT, CDR2 FQNNGV. V lost 0 bases and J lost 6; bases outside the gene matches: 6. DNA for the CDR3: TGTGCCAGCAGCTTAGATCTGCTAGCGGGGGGGTTCAATGAGCAGTTCTTC. Protein product: CASSLDLLAGGFNEQFF.

The chain is built from TRBV15 and TRBJ2-5; TRBD2 aligns across 7 bases. V shed 8 bases and J 2 bases; nucleotides not matched to a gene: 2. CDR1 is LNHNV and CDR2 is YYDKDF in the germline V gene (reference sequence). CDR3 size: 12 residues. CDR3 region: CATGLGQETQYF. DNA of the CDR3: TGTGCCACCGGACTAGGTCAAGAGACCCAGTACTTC.

J is TRBJ1-2 and V is TRBV7-2; 11 bases are a match to TRBD1. This CDR3 is built from 15 residues. V lost 5 bases, J lost 7 bases, and 9 bases stayed unmatched. CDR1 is SGHTA, CDR2 FQGNSA, per germline. Here the CDR3 DNA reads TGTGCCAGCAGCCCCTCTCGGGGGACAGGGGGTGGCTACACCTTC. Protein sequence: CASSPSRGTGGGYTF.

The gene calls are TRBV18 and TRBJ2-3; D might be TRBD1 (6 bases). Germline loops: CDR1 KGHSH, CDR2 LQKENI. Trimming removed 5 bases at V and 0 bases at J, with 12 bases between. There are 15 residues in the CDR3. CDR3 in DNA: TGTGCCAGCTCAGGACAGATACCTAGCACAGATACGCAGTATTTT. Its translation: CASSGQIPSTDTQYF.

This clone appeared once. The chain couples TRBV5-4 to TRBJ1-2; 9 nucleotides agree with TRBD1. The CDR3 runs 14 residues. Germline V gene sequence: CDR1 SGHNT, CDR2 YYREEE (reference sequence). J gave up 3 bases and V 3 bases, and 3 bases lay outside the gene matches. The DNA of the CDR3 is TGTGCCAGCAGCTCCCGGGACAGGGACTATGGCTACACCTTC. Translating it yields CASSSRDRDYGYTF. The entire variable domain, with the rest obtained from reference TRBV5-4 and TRBJ1-2, is as follows: ETGVTQSPTHLIKTRGQQVTLRCSSQSGHNTVSWYQQALGQGPQFIFQYYREEENGRGNFPPRFSGLQFPNYSSELNVNALELDDSALYLCASSSRDRDYGYTFGSGTRLTVV.

V gene TRBV6-1 combines with J gene TRBJ1-3; D is ambiguous. CDR3 size: 14 residues. CDR1 and CDR2 (germline): MNHNS, SASEGT. With 0 bases removed from V and 0 bases from J, the gap between germline ends came to 3 bases. The CDR3 coding sequence is TGTGCCAGCAGTGAAGCGATCTCTGGAAACACCATATATTTT. This gives the protein CASSEAISGNTIYF.

Only one count was recorded for this clone. The rearrangement uses TRBV18 and TRBJ2-7, with TRBD2 matching 11 bases. Germline CDR1 KGHSH, CDR2 LQKENI. V was pared by 2 bases and J by 2 bases, with 11 bases of the junction left unmatched. The CDR3 spans 18 residues. The CDR3 spells CASSPNELAGGSPYEQYF. The CDR3 DNA reads as TGTGCCAGCTCACCAAACGAGCTAGCGGGGGGTTCACCCTACGAGCAGTACTTC.